What follows describes a single T cell receptor (beta chain). Its antigen is as yet unknown. The table came from immunoSEQ multiplex PCR; TCRdb's copy has only in-frame clones and leaves some out. The sample gives approximately 10,000 clones, roughly four fifths of which show up once; around 2.8% is in the top ten. This record comes from a study of chemoradiotherapy in HPV16-positive cancers. Study-level background: A couple of HPV16-positive patients' cells yielded candidate HPV-specific clones and common motifs.

Study-wide findings and caveats: Candidate HPV-specific clones and E7-related TCR motifs grew in tumor during treatment.

Samples were taken several times over chemoradiotherapy. The V end lost 5 bases, the J end lost 3 bases, and 16 bases lay between the germline ends. This CDR3 is 15 amino acids long. The germline V gene has CDR1 MNHEY and CDR2 SVGAGI. The sequences come from blood, collected from a patient who underwent chemoradiotherapy. The chain uses TRBV6-5 and TRBJ1-1, with D perhaps TRBD1 (6 bases). The TCR comes from a human donor with HPV-associated anogenital cancer. CDR3 amino acids: CASSIHSKGDTEAFF. The CDR3 DNA reads TGTGCCAGCAGTATTCACTCGAAGGGGGACACTGAAGCTTTCTTT.